This T cell receptor (beta chain) is from a study of human T cells and chemical hapten exposure. Study conclusions and caveats: Clustering by CDR3 similarity yielded significantly more large clusters from expanded TCRs than controls.

Germline lookup yields CDR1 SGHTA and CDR2 FQGNSA. The V end was cut by 4 bases, the J end by 0 bases, with 13 bases between. CDR3 length: 16 residues. This clonotype was picked up many times. Its specificity is not known. Time point: patch test 2, 6 weeks after DPC sensitization. Treatment denoted: therapeutic diphenylcyclopropenone sensitization with weekly scalp DPC. TCRdb used MiXCR to reprocess the RACE reads, holding one entry per CDR3 protein. The sample holds approximately 97,000 distinct CDR3 sequences, roughly an eighth seen once. The material sequenced was whole blood, taken in connection with sensitization to the hapten diphenylcyclopropenone (DPC). This sequence originates from a middle-aged woman with alopecia areata. Some clones in this sample may be carry-over from other donors' samples. This chain joins TRBV7-2 and TRBJ2-1; no clear D gene. CDR3 DNA: TGTGCCAGCAGCTCCCCGCCTAGACTCTCCTACAATGAGCAGTTCTTC. This gives the protein CASSSPPRLSYNEQFF.